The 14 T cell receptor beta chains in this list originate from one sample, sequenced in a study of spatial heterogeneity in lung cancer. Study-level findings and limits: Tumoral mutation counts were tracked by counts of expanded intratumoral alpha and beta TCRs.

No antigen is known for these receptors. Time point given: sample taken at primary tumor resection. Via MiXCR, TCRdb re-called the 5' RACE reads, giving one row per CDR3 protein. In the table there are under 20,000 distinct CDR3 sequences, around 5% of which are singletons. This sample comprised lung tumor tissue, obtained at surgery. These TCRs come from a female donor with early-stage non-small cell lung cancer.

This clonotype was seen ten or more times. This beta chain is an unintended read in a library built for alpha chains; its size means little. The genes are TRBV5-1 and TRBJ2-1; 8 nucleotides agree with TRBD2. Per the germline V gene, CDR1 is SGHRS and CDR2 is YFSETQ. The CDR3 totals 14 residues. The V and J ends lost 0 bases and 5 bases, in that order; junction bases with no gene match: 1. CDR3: CASSLELADNEQFF. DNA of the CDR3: TGCGCCAGCAGCTTGGAACTAGCGGACAATGAGCAGTTCTTC.

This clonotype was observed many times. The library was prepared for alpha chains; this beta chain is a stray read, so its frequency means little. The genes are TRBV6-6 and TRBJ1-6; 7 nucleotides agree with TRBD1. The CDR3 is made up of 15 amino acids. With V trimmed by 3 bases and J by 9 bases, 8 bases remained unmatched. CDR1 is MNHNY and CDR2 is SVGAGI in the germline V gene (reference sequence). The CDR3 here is CASSYKGTVSSPLHF. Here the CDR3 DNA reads TGTGCCAGCAGTTATAAAGGGACAGTATCTTCACCCCTCCACTTT.

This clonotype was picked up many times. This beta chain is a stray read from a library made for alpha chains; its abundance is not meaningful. In DNA, the CDR3 is TGTGCCATCAGTGGGGGCAACCAAGAGACCCAGTACTTC. This gives the protein CAISGGNQETQYF. The chain combines TRBV10-3 with TRBJ2-5; tentative D call: TRBD1 (5 bases). This CDR3 is 13 amino acids long. Germline V lookup: CDR1 ENHRY, CDR2 SYGVKD. V was trimmed by 4 bases and J by 0 bases, leaving 6 bases between them.

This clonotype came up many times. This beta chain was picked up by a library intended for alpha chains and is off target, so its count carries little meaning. DNA of the CDR3: TGTGCCAGCTCACCAGACAGGGGGCGCGAGCAGTACTTC. The encoded protein is CASSPDRGREQYF. This chain connects TRBV18 to TRBJ2-7; 10 nucleotides align to TRBD1. The CDR3 is 13 amino acids. Trimming at V came to 2 bases and at J to 6 bases, leaving 1 base not matched to a gene. Germline values: CDR1 KGHSH, CDR2 LQKENI.

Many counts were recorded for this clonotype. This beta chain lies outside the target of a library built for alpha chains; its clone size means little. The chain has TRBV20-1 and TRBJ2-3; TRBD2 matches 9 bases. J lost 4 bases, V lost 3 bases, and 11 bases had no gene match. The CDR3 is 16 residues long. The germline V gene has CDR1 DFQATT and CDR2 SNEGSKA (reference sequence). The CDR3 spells CSARGGPAGGSDTQYF. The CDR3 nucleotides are TGCAGTGCTAGGGGGGGCCCAGCGGGAGGCTCAGATACGCAGTATTTT.

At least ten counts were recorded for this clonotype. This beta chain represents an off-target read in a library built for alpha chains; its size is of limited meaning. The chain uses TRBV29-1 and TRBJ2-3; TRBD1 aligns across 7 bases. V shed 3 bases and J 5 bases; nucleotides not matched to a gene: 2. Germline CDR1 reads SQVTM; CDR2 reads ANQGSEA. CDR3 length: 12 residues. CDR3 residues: CSVEGDRDTQYF. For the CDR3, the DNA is TGCAGCGTTGAGGGGGACAGAGATACGCAGTATTTT.

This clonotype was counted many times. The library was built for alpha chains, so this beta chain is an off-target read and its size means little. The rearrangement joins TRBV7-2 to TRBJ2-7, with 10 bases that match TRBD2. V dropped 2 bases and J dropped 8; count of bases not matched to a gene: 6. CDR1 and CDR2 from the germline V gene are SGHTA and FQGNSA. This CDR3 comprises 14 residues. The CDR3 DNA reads TGTGCCAGCAGCTTAATTCTAGCGGGAGACAAGCAGTACTTC. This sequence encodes CASSLILAGDKQYF.

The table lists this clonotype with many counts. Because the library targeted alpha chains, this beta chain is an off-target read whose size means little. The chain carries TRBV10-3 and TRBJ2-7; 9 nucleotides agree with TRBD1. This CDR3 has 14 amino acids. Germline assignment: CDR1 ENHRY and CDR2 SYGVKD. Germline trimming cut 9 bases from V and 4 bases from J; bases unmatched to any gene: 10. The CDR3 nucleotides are TGTGCCATTTCTCCGGGACAGGGACTGTACGAGCAGTACTTC. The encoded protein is CAISPGQGLYEQYF.

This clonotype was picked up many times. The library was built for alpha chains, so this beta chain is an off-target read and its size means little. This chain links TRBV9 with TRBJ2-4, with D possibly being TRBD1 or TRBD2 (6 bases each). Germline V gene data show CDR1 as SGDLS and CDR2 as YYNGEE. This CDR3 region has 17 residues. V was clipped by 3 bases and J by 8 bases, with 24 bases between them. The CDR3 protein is CASSEGQAGLGVDIQYF. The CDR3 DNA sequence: TGTGCCAGCAGCGAGGGACAAGCGGGCCTAGGAGTGGACATTCAGTACTTC.

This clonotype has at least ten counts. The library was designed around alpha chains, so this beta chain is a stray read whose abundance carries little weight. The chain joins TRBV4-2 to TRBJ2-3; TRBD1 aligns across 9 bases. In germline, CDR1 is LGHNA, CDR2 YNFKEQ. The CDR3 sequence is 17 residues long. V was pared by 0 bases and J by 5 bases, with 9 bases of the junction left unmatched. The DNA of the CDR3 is TGTGCCAGCAGCCAAGACCACAGGGGGCGTCCTGGAGATACGCAGTATTTT. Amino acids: CASSQDHRGRPGDTQYF.

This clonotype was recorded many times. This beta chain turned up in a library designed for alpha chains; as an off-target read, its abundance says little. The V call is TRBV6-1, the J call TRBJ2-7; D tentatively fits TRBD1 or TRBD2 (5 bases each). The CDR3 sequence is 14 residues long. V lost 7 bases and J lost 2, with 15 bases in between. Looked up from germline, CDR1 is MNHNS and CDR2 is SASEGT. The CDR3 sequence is CASNFGTRAYEQYF. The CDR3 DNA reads TGTGCCAGCAATTTCGGGACCAGAGCCTACGAGCAGTACTTC.

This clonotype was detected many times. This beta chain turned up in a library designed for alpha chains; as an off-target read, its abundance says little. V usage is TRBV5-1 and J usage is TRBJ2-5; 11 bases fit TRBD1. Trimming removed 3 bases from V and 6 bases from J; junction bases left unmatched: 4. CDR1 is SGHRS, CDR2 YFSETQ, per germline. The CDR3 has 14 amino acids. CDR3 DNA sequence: TGCGCCAGCAGCTCGGGGACAGGGGGGAAGACCCAGTACTTC. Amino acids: CASSSGTGGKTQYF.

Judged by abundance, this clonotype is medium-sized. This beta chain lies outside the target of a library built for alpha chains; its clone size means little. CDR3 nucleotide sequence: TGTGCCAGCAGTCTCGGACGGCTTAGCACAGATACGCAGTATTTT. This codes for CASSLGRLSTDTQYF. The chain has TRBV6-6 and TRBJ2-3; no firm D call. The ends were cut back, 5 bases at V and 0 bases at J, with 12 bases in the middle. Germline V gives CDR1 MNHNY, CDR2 SVGAGI (reference sequence). The length of the CDR3 is 15 residues.

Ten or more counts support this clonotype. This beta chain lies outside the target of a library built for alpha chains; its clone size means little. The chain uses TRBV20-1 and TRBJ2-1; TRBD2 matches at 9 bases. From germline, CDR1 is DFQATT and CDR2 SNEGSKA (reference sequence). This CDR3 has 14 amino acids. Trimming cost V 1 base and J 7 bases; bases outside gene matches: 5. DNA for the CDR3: TGCAGTGCTAGAGGTAGCGGGAGTGGTAATGAGCAGTTCTTC. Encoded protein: CSARGSGSGNEQFF.